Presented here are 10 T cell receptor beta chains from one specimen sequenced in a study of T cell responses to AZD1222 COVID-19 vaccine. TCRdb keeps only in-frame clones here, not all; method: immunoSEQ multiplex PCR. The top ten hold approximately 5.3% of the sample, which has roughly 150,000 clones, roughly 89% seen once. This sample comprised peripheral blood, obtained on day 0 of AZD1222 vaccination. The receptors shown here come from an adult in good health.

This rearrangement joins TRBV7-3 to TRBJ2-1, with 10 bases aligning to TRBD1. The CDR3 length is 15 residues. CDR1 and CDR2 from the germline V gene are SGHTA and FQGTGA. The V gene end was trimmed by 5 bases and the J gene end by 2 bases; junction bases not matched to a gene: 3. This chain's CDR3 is CASSPGTGAYNEQFF. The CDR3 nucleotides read TGTGCCAGCAGCCCCGGGACAGGGGCCTACAATGAGCAGTTCTTC.

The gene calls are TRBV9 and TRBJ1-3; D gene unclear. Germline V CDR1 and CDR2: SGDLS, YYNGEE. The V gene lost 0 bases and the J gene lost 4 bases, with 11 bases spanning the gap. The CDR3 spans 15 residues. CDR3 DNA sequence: TGTGCCAGCAGCGTAGCGGCAGTCCTGGGAAACACCATATATTTT. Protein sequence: CASSVAAVLGNTIYF.

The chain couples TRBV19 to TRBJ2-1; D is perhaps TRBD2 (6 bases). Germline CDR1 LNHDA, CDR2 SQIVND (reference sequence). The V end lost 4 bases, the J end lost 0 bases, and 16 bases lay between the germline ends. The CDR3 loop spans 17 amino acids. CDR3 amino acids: CASSTSPAGHSYNEQFF. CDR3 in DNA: TGTGCCAGTAGTACCTCTCCAGCGGGCCACTCCTACAATGAGCAGTTCTTC.

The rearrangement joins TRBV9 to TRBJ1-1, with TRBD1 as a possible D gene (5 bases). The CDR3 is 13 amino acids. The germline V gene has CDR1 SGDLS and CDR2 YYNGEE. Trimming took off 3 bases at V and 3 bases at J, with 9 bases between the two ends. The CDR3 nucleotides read TGTGCCAGCAGCGCCGGACATTACACTGAAGCTTTCTTT. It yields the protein CASSAGHYTEAFF. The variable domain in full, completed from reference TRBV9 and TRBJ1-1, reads DSGVTQTPKHLITATGQRVTLRCSPRSGDLSVYWYQQSLDQGLQFLIQYYNGEERAKGNILERFSAQQFPDLHSELNLSSLELGDSALYFCASSAGHYTEAFFGQGTRLTVV.

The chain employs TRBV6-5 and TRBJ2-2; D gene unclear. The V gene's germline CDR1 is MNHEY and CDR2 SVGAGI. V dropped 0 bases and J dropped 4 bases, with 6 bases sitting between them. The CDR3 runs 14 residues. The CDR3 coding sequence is TGTGCCAGCAGTTACTCGGGTACCACCGGGGAGCTGTTTTTT. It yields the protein CASSYSGTTGELFF.

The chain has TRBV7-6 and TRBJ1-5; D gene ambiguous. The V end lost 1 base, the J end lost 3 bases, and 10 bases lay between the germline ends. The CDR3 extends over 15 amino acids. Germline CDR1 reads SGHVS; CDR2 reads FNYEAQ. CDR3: CASSLGARPNQPQHF. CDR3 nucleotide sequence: TGTGCCAGCAGCTTAGGGGCAAGACCCAATCAGCCCCAGCATTTT.

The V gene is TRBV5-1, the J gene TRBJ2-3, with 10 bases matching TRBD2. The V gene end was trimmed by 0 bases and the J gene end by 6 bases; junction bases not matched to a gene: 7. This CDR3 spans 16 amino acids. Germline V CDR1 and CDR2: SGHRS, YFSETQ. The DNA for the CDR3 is TGCGCCAGCAGCTTGGCTCTAGCGGGAGTATCCGATACGCAGTATTTT. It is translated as CASSLALAGVSDTQYF.

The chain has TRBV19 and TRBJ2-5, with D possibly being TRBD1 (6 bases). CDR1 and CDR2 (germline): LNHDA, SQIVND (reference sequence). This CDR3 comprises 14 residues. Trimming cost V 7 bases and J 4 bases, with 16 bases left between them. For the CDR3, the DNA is TGTGCCAGTACCCCAAGGGCAGGGGTAGAGACCCAGTACTTC. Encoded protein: CASTPRAGVETQYF.

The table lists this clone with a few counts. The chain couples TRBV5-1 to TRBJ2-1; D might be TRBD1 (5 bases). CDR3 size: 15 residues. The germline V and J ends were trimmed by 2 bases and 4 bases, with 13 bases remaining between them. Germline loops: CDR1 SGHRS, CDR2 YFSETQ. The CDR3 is CASSLTPDRYNEQFF. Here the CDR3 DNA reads TGCGCCAGCAGCTTAACCCCTGACAGATACAATGAGCAGTTCTTC.

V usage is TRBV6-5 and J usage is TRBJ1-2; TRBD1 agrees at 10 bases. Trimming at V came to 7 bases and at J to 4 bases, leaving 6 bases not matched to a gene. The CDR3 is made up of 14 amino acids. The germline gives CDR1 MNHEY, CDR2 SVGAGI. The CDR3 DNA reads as TGTGCCAGCACGGGACAGGGGAAAGGCTATGGCTACACCTTC. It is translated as CASTGQGKGYGYTF.